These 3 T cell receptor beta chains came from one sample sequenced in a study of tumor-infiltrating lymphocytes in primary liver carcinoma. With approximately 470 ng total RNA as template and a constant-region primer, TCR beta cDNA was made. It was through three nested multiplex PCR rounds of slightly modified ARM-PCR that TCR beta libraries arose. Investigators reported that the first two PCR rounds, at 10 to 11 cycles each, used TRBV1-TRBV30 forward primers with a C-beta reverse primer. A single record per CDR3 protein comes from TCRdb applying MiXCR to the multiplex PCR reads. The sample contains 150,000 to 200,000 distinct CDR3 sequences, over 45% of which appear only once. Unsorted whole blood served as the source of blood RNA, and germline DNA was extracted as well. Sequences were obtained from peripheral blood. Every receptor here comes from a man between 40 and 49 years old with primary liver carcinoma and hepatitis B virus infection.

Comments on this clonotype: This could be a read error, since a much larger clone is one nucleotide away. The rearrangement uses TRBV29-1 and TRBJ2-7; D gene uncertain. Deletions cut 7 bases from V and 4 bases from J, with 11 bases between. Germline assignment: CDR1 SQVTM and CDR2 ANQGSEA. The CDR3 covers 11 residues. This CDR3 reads CSARFDYEQYF. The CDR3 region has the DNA TGCAGCGCTCGATTCGATTACGAGCAGTACTTC.

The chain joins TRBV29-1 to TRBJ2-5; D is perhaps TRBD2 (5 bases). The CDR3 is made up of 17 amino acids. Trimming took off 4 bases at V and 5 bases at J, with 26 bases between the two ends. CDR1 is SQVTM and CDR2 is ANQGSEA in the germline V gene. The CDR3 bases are TGCAGCGTTGGCCCTCTACCCGGGATCCGGTCCCAGGAGACCCAGTACTTC. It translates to CSVGPLPGIRSQETQYF.

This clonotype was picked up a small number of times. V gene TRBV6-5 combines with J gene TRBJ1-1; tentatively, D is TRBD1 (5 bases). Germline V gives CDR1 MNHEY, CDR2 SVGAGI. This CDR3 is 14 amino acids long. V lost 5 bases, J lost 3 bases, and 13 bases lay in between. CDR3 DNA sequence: TGTGCCAGCAGTACCCCGGGGCGAGACACTGAAGCTTTCTTT. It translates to CASSTPGRDTEAFF.